The 14 T cell receptor beta chains in this list originate from one sample, sequenced in a study of T cell repertoires in cytomegalovirus infection. TCRdb reprocessed the reads via MiXCR and lists one record per CDR3 protein. The sample lists approximately 150,000 distinct CDR3 sequences, roughly a sixth occurring once. The sequenced sample consisted of CD8+ T cells from PBMCs. The source of these receptors is a human donor in good health (CMV status not recorded). Some clones in this sample may be carry-over from other donors' samples.

This clonotype was seen a few times. The chain recombines TRBV6-5 with TRBJ2-7; possibly TRBD1 or TRBD2 for D (6 bases each). This CDR3 region has 12 residues. The V gene lost 2 bases and the J gene lost 7 bases, with 9 bases spanning the gap. The germline V gene encodes CDR1 MNHEY and CDR2 SVGAGI. DNA of the CDR3: TGTGCCAGCAGTTACGAGGGGGGTGAGCAGTACTTC. Translation gives CASSYEGGEQYF.

A few counts support this clonotype. The chain uses TRBV7-2 and TRBJ2-3; D is undetermined. Germline values: CDR1 SGHTA, CDR2 FQGNSA. V was shortened by 1 base and J by 2 bases, with 7 bases between the two germline ends. The CDR3 runs to 14 residues. DNA of the CDR3: TGTGCCAGCAGCTTAGAACTTGTCACAGATACGCAGTATTTT. Its translation is CASSLELVTDTQYF.

This chain joins TRBV29-1 and TRBJ2-1; the D call may be TRBD1 or TRBD2 (5 bases each). This CDR3 spans 16 amino acids. V shed 1 base and J shed 2 bases, with 15 bases lying between them. Germline CDR1 is SQVTM and CDR2 is ANQGSEA. The CDR3 nucleotides are TGCAGCGTTGAAGGACGGCACGGGGCCCCCTACAATGAGCAGTTCTTC. Its protein product is CSVEGRHGAPYNEQFF.

This clonotype has just a few counts. The chain combines TRBV7-8 with TRBJ2-7; 9 positions match TRBD2. V trimming: 1 base; J trimming: 6 bases; junction bases outside the gene matches: 4. This CDR3 region has 14 residues. Per the germline V gene, CDR1 is SGHVS and CDR2 is FQNEAQ. This CDR3 reads CASSLDAGGGEQYF. The CDR3 nucleotides are TGTGCCAGCAGCTTAGATGCGGGAGGGGGCGAGCAGTACTTC.

The chain carries TRBV7-2 and TRBJ2-7; tentative D call: TRBD2 (5 bases). Germline CDR1 and CDR2: SGHTA and FQGNSA. The V end lost 1 base, the J end lost 4 bases, and 20 bases lay between the germline ends. There are 17 residues in the CDR3. The CDR3 spells CASSLEGGYALEYEQYF. The DNA for the CDR3 is TGTGCCAGCAGCTTAGAGGGCGGGTACGCCCTCGAGTACGAGCAGTACTTC.

V gene TRBV5-5 combines with J gene TRBJ1-4, with TRBD1 matching 7 bases. CDR1 SGHKS and CDR2 YYEKEE come from the germline V gene (reference sequence). V dropped 4 bases and J dropped 6; count of bases not matched to a gene: 9. The CDR3 is 15 residues long. CDR3 sequence: CASSGEGQRHEKLFF. The CDR3 nucleotides read TGTGCCAGCAGCGGAGAGGGACAGCGGCATGAAAAACTGTTTTTT.

This chain connects TRBV28 to TRBJ2-7; tentatively, D is TRBD1 (5 bases). Germline CDR1 is MDHEN and CDR2 is SYDVKM. CDR3 length equals 16 residues. Between the trimmed V and J ends, which lost 8 bases and 1 base, there was a span of 21 bases. DNA of the CDR3: TGTGCCAGCTTTTCAGGGATAGTAAAGGGGTCCTACGAGCAGTACTTC. Amino acid sequence: CASFSGIVKGSYEQYF.

The chain couples TRBV29-1 to TRBJ2-3; 7 bases are shared with TRBD1. This CDR3 spans 17 amino acids. J gave up 2 bases and V 7 bases, and 18 bases lay outside the gene matches. Germline CDR1 SQVTM, CDR2 ANQGSEA. The CDR3 DNA reads as TGCAGCGCTGAGGGGTCCCGGACAGGTGGCAACACAGATACGCAGTATTTT. It translates to CSAEGSRTGGNTDTQYF.

The table lists this clonotype with a few counts. The gene calls are TRBV29-1 and TRBJ2-1, with D tentatively TRBD1 (5 bases). There are 12 residues in the CDR3. Germline CDR1 reads SQVTM; CDR2 reads ANQGSEA. V gave up 6 bases and J gave up 6 bases, with 12 bases separating them. The CDR3 sequence: CSVDEDSNEQFF. The CDR3 DNA follows: TGCAGCGTCGACGAAGACAGCAATGAGCAGTTCTTC.

This clonotype appeared a few times. This chain connects TRBV12-3 or TRBV12-4 to TRBJ2-5; a weak D match, TRBD1 (6 bases). The length of the CDR3 is 13 residues. Trimming cost V 6 bases and J 4 bases, with 12 bases left between them. The CDR3 DNA follows: TGTGCCAGCAGGCAGGGGAGTTCAGAGACCCAGTACTTC. Translation: CASRQGSSETQYF.

This clonotype was seen a handful of times. CDR3: CASSSRQGEDTYNEQFF. The CDR3 DNA is TGTGCCAGCAGCTCAAGACAGGGGGAGGACACTTACAATGAGCAGTTCTTC. The rearrangement joins TRBV9 to TRBJ2-1; the match to TRBD1 covers 9 bases. Per germline, CDR1 SGDLS and CDR2 YYNGEE. V lost 4 bases and J lost 4; bases outside the gene matches: 12. The CDR3 runs 17 residues.

V is TRBV2 and J is TRBJ2-7; D call uncertain. Germline-derived CDR1 and CDR2 are SNHLY and FYNNEI. This CDR3 has 13 residues. V was cut by 8 bases and J by 2 bases, with 13 bases left in between. The chain's CDR3 is CASLPPITYEQYF. In DNA form, the CDR3 reads TGTGCCAGCTTGCCCCCGATTACCTACGAGCAGTACTTC.

This chain connects TRBV25-1 to TRBJ1-1, with D tentatively TRBD1 (6 bases). There are 14 residues in the CDR3. V lost 7 bases to trimming and J lost 5 bases, with 17 bases between them. Germline loops: CDR1 MGHDK, CDR2 SYGVNS. The CDR3 region is CASNFGGGGTEAFF. DNA for the CDR3: TGTGCCAGCAACTTCGGGGGAGGGGGTACTGAAGCTTTCTTT.

The genes are TRBV20-1 and TRBJ2-7, with TRBD2 matching 7 bases. V lost 0 bases, J lost 2 bases, and 7 bases stayed unmatched. The CDR3 sequence is 15 residues long. Germline CDR1 and CDR2: DFQATT and SNEGSKA (reference sequence). The CDR3 DNA reads TGCAGTGCTAGAGAAGCCCGGGGAGGGGCCTACGAGCAGTACTTC. Translated, it gives CSAREARGGAYEQYF.